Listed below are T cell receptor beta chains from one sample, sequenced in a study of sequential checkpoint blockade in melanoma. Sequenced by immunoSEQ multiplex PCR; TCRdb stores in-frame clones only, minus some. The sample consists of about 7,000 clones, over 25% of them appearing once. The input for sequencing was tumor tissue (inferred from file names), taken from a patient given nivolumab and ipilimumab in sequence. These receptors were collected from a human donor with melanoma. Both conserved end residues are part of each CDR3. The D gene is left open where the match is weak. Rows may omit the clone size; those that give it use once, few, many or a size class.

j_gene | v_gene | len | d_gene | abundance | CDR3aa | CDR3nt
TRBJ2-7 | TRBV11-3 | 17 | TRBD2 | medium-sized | CASSQTGVAGVHREQYF | TGTGCCAGCAGCCAAACCGGAGTAGCGGGAGTTCATCGGGAGCAGTACTTC
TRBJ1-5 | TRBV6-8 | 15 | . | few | CASSEITGRNQPQHF | TGTGCCAGCAGTGAGATCACGGGCCGGAATCAGCCCCAGCATTTT
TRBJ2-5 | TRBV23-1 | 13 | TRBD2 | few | CASSLAAGETQYF | TGCGCCAGCAGCCTAGCGGCGGGGGAGACCCAGTACTTC
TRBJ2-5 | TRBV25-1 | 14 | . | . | CASSGAGFQETQYF | TGTGCCAGCAGTGGGGCGGGGTTCCAAGAGACCCAGTACTTC
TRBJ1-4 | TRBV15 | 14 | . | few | CATSRDEGNEKLFF | TGTGCCACCAGCAGAGATGAGGGGAATGAAAAACTGTTTTTT
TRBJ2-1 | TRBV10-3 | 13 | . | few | CAISETSYNEQFF | TGTGCCATCAGTGAGACCTCCTACAATGAGCAGTTCTTC
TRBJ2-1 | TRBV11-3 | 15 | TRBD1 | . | CASSPGQGAYNEQFF | TGTGCCAGCAGCCCGGGACAGGGGGCATACAATGAGCAGTTCTTC
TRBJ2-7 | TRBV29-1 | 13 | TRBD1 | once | CSVGQGASYEQYF | TGCAGCGTGGGACAGGGGGCATCCTACGAGCAGTACTTC
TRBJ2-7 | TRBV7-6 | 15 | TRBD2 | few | CASSLEAGASDEQYF | TGTGCCAGCAGCTTAGAAGCGGGGGCCAGCGACGAGCAGTACTTC
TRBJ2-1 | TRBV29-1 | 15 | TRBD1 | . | CSVEVDRVFNVEQFF | TGCAGCGTTGAAGTTGACAGGGTTTTCAATGTGGAGCAGTTCTTC
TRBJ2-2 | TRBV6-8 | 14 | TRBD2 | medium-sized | CASGTSGSEGELFF | TGTGCCTCCGGGACTAGCGGGAGTGAGGGGGAGCTGTTTTTT
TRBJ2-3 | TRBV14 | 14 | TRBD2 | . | CASSPQAGTDTQYF | TGTGCCAGCAGCCCCCAAGCGGGAACAGATACGCAGTATTTT
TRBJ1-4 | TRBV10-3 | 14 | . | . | CAISESQEGEKLFF | TGTGCCATCAGTGAGTCCCAGGAGGGTGAAAAACTGTTTTTT
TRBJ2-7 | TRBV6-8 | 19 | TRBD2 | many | CASSYPTGGLAGSPYEQYF | TGTGCCAGCAGTTACCCCACGGGGGGTCTGGCGGGATCCCCCTACGAGCAGTACTTC
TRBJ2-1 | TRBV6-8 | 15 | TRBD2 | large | CASSYSTSGDGEQFF | TGTGCCAGCAGTTACTCGACTAGCGGGGACGGGGAGCAGTTCTTC
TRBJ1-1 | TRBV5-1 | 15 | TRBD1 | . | CASSFAPGQGTEAFF | TGCGCCAGCAGCTTCGCTCCGGGACAGGGGACTGAAGCTTTCTTT
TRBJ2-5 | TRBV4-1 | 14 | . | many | CASSQGDSQETQYF | TGCGCCAGCAGCCAAGGGGACTCCCAAGAGACCCAGTACTTC
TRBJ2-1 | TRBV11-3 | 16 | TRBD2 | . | CASNQPGLAAYNEQFF | TGTGCCAGCAACCAACCGGGACTAGCGGCCTACAATGAGCAGTTCTTC
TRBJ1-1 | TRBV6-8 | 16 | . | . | CASSSPWDNMNTEAFF | TGTGCCAGCAGTTCCCCATGGGACAACATGAACACTGAAGCTTTCTTT
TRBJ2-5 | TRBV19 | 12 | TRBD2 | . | CASSAGGGTQYF | TGTGCCAGTAGTGCGGGGGGTGGGACCCAGTACTTC
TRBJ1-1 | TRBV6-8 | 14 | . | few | CASSYTTQGTEAFF | TGTGCCAGCAGTTACACTACTCAGGGCACTGAAGCTTTCTTT
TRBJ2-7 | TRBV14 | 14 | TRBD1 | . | CASSQGTGPYEQYF | TGTGCCAGCAGCCAAGGGACAGGGCCCTACGAGCAGTACTTC
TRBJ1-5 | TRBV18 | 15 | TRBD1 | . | CASSRGTGGDQPQHF | TGTGCCAGCTCGCGAGGGACAGGGGGCGATCAGCCCCAGCATTTT
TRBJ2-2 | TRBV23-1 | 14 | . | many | CASSPAERLGELFF | TGCGCCAGCAGCCCCGCCGAGCGGTTGGGGGAGCTGTTTTTT
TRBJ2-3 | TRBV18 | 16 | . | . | CASSPPRKTSTDTQYF | TGTGCCAGCTCACCACCACGCAAAACTAGCACAGATACGCAGTATTTT
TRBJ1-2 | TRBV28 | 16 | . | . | CASSRRDTDSHYGYTF | TGTGCCAGCAGTCGAAGGGACACCGATAGTCACTATGGCTACACCTTC
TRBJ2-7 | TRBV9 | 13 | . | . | CASSGTLIYEQYF | TGTGCCAGCTCCGGGACACTTATCTACGAGCAGTACTTC
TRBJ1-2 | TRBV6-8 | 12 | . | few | CAAATGGMGYTF | TGTGCCGCCGCGACAGGTGGAATGGGCTACACCTTC
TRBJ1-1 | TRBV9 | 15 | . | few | CASSVSLPGITEAFF | TGTGCCAGCAGCGTATCCTTACCAGGGATCACTGAAGCTTTCTTT
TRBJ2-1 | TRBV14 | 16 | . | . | CASSQVRGRRSDEQFF | TGTGCCAGCAGCCAAGTGCGTGGGAGGCGTAGCGATGAGCAGTTCTTC
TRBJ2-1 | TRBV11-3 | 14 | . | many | CASSLTPSYNEQFF | TGTGCCAGCAGCTTAACACCATCCTACAATGAGCAGTTCTTC
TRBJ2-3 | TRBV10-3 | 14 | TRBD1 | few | CASSTGGEADTQYF | TGTGCCAGCTCGACAGGGGGTGAGGCAGATACGCAGTATTTT
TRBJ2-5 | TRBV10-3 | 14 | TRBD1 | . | CAISEGTAQETQYF | TGTGCCATCAGTGAGGGGACAGCCCAAGAGACCCAGTACTTC
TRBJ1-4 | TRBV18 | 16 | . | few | CASSPYKTATNEKLFF | TGTGCCAGCTCACCGTACAAAACTGCAACTAATGAAAAACTGTTTTTT
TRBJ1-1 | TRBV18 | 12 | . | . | CASSPLNTEAFF | TGTGCCAGCTCACCACTTAACACTGAAGCTTTCTTT
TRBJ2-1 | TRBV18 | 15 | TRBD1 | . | CASSPTGQDYNEQFF | TGTGCCAGCTCACCAACGGGACAGGATTACAATGAGCAGTTCTTC
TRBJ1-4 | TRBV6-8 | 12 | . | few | CAARDGGEKLFF | TGTGCCGCCAGGGATGGAGGTGAAAAACTGTTTTTT
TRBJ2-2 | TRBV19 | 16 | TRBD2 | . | CASSIVGLAGAGELFF | TGTGCCAGTAGTATAGTGGGGTTAGCGGGAGCCGGGGAGCTGTTTTTT
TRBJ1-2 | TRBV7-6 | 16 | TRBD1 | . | CASSHLDREWSRGYTF | TGTGCCAGCAGCCACCTCGACAGGGAGTGGAGTCGTGGCTACACCTTC
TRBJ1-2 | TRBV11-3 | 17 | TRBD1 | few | CASSLAPDRADYYGYTF | TGTGCCAGCAGCTTGGCCCCGGACAGGGCAGATTACTATGGCTACACCTTC
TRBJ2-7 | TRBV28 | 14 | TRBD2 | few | CASRSPGGTYEQYF | TGTGCCAGCAGAAGTCCGGGGGGGACCTACGAGCAGTACTTC
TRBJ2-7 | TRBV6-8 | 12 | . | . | CASSTRSYEQYF | TGTGCCAGCAGTACCAGATCCTACGAGCAGTACTTC
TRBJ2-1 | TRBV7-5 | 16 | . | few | CASSASSGSAIYQQFF | TGTGCCAGCAGCGCCTCTAGCGGGAGTGCGATTTATCAGCAGTTCTTC
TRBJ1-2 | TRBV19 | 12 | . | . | CASSIRGGGYTF | TGTGCCAGTAGTATCAGGGGAGGAGGCTACACCTTC
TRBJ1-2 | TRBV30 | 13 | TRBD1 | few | CAWKEGAGYGYTF | TGTGCCTGGAAGGAGGGGGCAGGTTATGGCTACACCTTC
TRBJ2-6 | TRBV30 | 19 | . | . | CAWSVESGGPLNGANVLTF | TGTGCCTGGAGTGTAGAGTCAGGGGGGCCACTTAATGGGGCCAACGTCCTGACTTTC